The entry that follows covers one T cell receptor beta chain sequence. The data originate from a study of blood T cell repertoires in COVID-19. The protocol was immunoSEQ multiplex PCR, while the TCRdb copy is restricted to in-frame clones and leaves out a portion. Of 130,000 or so clones in the sample, approximately 80% are singletons; the top ten hold just over 9%. Germline CDR1 KGHDR, CDR2 SFDVKD. The CDR3 is made up of 16 amino acids. Trimming took 3 bases from V and 1 from J; bases not matched to a gene: 6. Which cohort a participant joined came from the clinical history participants gave. The sample comprised PBMCs or T cells enriched from blood (not recorded which). The chain recombines TRBV24-1 with TRBJ2-7, with TRBD1 identical over 9 bases. This TCR was sampled from a man aged 50-59 years who had recovered from COVID-19. The chain's CDR3 is CATSDQTGTGSYEQYF. As DNA, the CDR3 is TGTGCCACCAGTGATCAAACCGGGACAGGGTCCTACGAGCAGTACTTC.